This T cell receptor (beta chain) was sequenced for a study of blood T cell repertoires in COVID-19. The overall study: Nucleic acid was either cDNA or gDNA, and it came from T cells, B-cell-depleted T cells, or PBMCs.

With V trimmed by 2 bases and J by 6 bases, 8 bases remained unmatched. Germline CDR1 SGHVS, CDR2 FQNEAQ. This CDR3 has 15 residues. The sample holds one count of this clone. Sequenced by immunoSEQ multiplex PCR; TCRdb stores in-frame clones only, minus some. The sample has hundreds of thousands of clones; nearly 90% are singletons. Seattle enrolled patients during active infection and tracked them longitudinally. This sequence joins TRBV7-8 and TRBJ1-1; 8 bases are shared with TRBD1. Sequenced sample: peripheral blood. The TCR comes from a woman aged 25 to 45 with COVID-19, enrolled during active disease. The CDR3 loop reads CASSLFRGRLSEAFF. CDR3 sequence (DNA): TGTGCCAGCAGCTTATTCAGGGGGCGCCTCTCTGAAGCTTTCTTT. Complete variable domain (other parts from reference TRBV7-8 and TRBJ1-1): GAGVSQSPRYKVAKRGQDVALRCDPISGHVSLFWYQQALGQGPEFLTYFQNEAQLDKSGLPSDRFFAERPEGSVSTLKIQRTQQEDSAVYLCASSLFRGRLSEAFFGQGTRLTVV.